The clone carrying this TCR beta chain was seen ten or more times. Its antigen is undetermined. The sample belongs to a study of glioma-infiltrating T cells. Using RNA template, CDR3s of TCR alpha and beta were amplified with iRepertoire arm-PCR. Tissue mRNA or PBMC total RNA, roughly 95-400 ng, went into one-step reverse transcription and amplification. TCRdb reanalysed the multiplex PCR reads using MiXCR and keeps one entry per CDR3 protein. The data contain around 99,000 distinct CDR3 sequences, 25% of them seen just once; the ten biggest clones take up about a third. V shed 1 base, J shed 4 bases, and the junction held 7 bases outside the gene matches. The CDR3 spans 17 residues. Germline values: CDR1 SGHTA, CDR2 FQGNSA. General study results and limits: Above-expected tissue-blood divergence occurred in all gliomas, most in low-grade ones.

The origin of this receptor is a human donor with low-grade glioma or glioblastoma, undergoing nonglioma brain surgery, or in good health (not recorded which). J is TRBJ2-3 and V is TRBV7-2; 11 bases fit TRBD2. The specimen was glioma tissue, nonneoplastic brain tissue, or PBMCs (not recorded which). The CDR3 region has the DNA TGTGCCAGCAGCTTAGGGGGCGGGACTAGCGGACCAGATACGCAGTATTTT. This codes for CASSLGGGTSGPDTQYF.